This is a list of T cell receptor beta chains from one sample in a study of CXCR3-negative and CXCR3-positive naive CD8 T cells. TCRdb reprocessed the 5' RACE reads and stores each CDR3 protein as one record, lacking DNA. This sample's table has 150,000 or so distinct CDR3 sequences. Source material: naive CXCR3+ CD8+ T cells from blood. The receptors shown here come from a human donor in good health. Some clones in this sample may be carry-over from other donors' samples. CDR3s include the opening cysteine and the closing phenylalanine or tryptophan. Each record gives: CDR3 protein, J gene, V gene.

cdr3_aa: CASRRGTVDEQYF; j_call: TRBJ2-7; v_call: TRBV7-9
cdr3_aa: CSARQFGRGDQETQYF; j_call: TRBJ2-5; v_call: TRBV20-1
cdr3_aa: CASSWDRLYNEQFF; j_call: TRBJ2-1; v_call: TRBV28
cdr3_aa: CASSSDTRASGGADTQYF; j_call: TRBJ2-3; v_call: TRBV7-2
cdr3_aa: CSVETPGRGRTNEQFF; j_call: TRBJ2-1; v_call: TRBV29-1
cdr3_aa: CASSQKAGLNTGELFF; j_call: TRBJ2-2; v_call: TRBV4-2
cdr3_aa: CASSSLRNGNEQFF; j_call: TRBJ2-1; v_call: TRBV7-3
cdr3_aa: CASSQSEDSQTNYGYTF; j_call: TRBJ1-2; v_call: TRBV16
cdr3_aa: CAGSQRAGENTEAFF; j_call: TRBJ1-1; v_call: TRBV4-1
cdr3_aa: CATSMRDSYEQYF; j_call: TRBJ2-7; v_call: TRBV25-1
cdr3_aa: CSAYLLHRGRNEQFF; j_call: TRBJ2-1; v_call: TRBV20-1
cdr3_aa: CCVDYTGGTEAFF; j_call: TRBJ1-1; v_call: TRBV29-1
cdr3_aa: CSVVSREGHTGELFF; j_call: TRBJ2-2; v_call: TRBV29-1
cdr3_aa: CASSSHPGQVNYGYTF; j_call: TRBJ1-2; v_call: TRBV7-2
cdr3_aa: CASSLGMAWFF; j_call: TRBJ2-1; v_call: TRBV7-9
cdr3_aa: CASSLTTGETGQPQHF; j_call: TRBJ1-5; v_call: TRBV13
cdr3_aa: CSARDFVQGWSQPQHF; j_call: TRBJ1-5; v_call: TRBV20-1
cdr3_aa: CSATTSGGPYEQYF; j_call: TRBJ2-7; v_call: TRBV20-1